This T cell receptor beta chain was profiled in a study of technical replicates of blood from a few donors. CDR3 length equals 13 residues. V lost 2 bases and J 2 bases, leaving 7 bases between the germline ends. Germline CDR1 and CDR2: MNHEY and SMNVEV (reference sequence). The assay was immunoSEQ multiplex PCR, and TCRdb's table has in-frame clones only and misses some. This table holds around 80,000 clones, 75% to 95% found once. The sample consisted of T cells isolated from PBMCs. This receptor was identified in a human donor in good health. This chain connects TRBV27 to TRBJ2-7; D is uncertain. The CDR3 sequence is CASSLGKTYEQYF. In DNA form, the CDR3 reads TGTGCCAGCAGTTTAGGCAAAACCTACGAGCAGTACTTC.